The T cell receptor (beta chain) under discussion was sequenced for a study of response to subunit inactivated influenza vaccine. Study conclusions and caveats: The authors offered the suggestion that each seasonal influenza vaccination recruits few new T cells.

Germline assignment: CDR1 SEHNR and CDR2 FQNEAQ (reference sequence). Deletions cut 4 bases from V and 0 bases from J, with 12 bases between. The length of the CDR3 is 16 residues. With regard to this clonotype: The target antigen is unknown.

Each CDR3 protein gets one entry after TCRdb re-called the RT-PCR reads with MiXCR. The sample lists 150,000 to 200,000 distinct CDR3 sequences; around a tenth were seen once. This clonotype was obtained from a man in his fifties or sixties who received an inactivated influenza vaccine. The J gene is TRBJ2-2, the V gene TRBV7-9, with D possibly matching TRBD1 (6 bases). This specimen was CD8+ T cells sorted from PBMCs, taken roughly 24 months after vaccination. The CDR3 DNA reads as TGTGCCAGCAGCTCCAGGACAGTAACGAACACCGGGGAGCTGTTTTTT. As protein: CASSSRTVTNTGELFF.